The clone carrying this TCR beta chain was picked up a small number of times. Antigen specificity is unknown. Trimming removed 5 bases from V and 3 bases from J, with 21 bases in between. The CDR3 contains 16 residues. Germline loops: CDR1 SQVTM, CDR2 ANQGSEA. Healthy individuals of Caucasian origin from Russia, aged 6 to 90, served as donors. This record comes from a study of blood T cells in healthy people across ages. Combining a sample-barcoded 5' primer with a J-beta primer mix, a second PCR ran for about 7 to 11 cycles. TCRdb re-called the 5' RACE reads through MiXCR, storing one row per CDR3 protein. The table has about 2 million distinct CDR3 sequences, around half seen once; the top ten hold 2.1%. Findings and caveats of the study: It was not known whether donors were CMV positive (a possible confounder of expanded clonotype changes). Aged donors had fewer naive CD4+ cells and lower diversity than long-lived donors. Older age went with lower TCR beta diversity per million T cells, in a roughly linear way.

The chain combines TRBV29-1 with TRBJ2-3; D could derive from TRBD1 or TRBD2 (5 bases each). The receptor was isolated from a woman aged 40 to 55 in good health. Source material: blood. CDR3 sequence: CSVKEDNSLRTDTQYF. The CDR3 coding sequence is TGCAGCGTTAAGGAGGACAACTCCTTACGGACAGATACGCAGTATTTT.